Given below is one T cell receptor beta chain in context. Antigen specificity is unknown. By way of CD45RO/CCR7/CD25/CD127/CD95/CD27, the CD4+ regulatory, stem cell-like memory, central memory and naive cells were sorted. The isolated RNA, all of it, was reverse transcribed, so expressed TCRB transcripts were what got sequenced. Deep immunoSEQ sequencing covered naive, central memory and regulatory T cell samples. Clones were sequenced by immunoSEQ multiplex PCR, and TCRdb holds only the in-frame ones, with some missing. The repertoire holds roughly 280,000 clones, around 24% seen once, with about 0.012% in the top ten. This record belongs to a study of beta chain features in type 1 diabetes. Points from the study as a whole: Significant though moderate, a shortening of TCRB CDR3s appeared in all four CD4+ subsets of Type 1 diabetes patients. For patients, the naive, central memory and Treg TCRB repertoires appeared more alike than for healthy donors.

Looked up from germline, CDR1 is MGHRA and CDR2 is YSYEKL. The CDR3 totals 17 residues. The V and J ends lost 4 bases and 1 base, in that order; junction bases with no gene match: 10. The clonotype was recovered from a woman in her twenties or thirties with type 1 diabetes. J is TRBJ2-5 and V is TRBV4-1; the match to TRBD2 covers 9 bases. Sequenced sample: naive CD4+ T cells from blood. The CDR3 coding sequence is TGCGCCAGCAGCCTCCCCAGCAGACTAGCGGTCCAAGAGACCCAGTACTTC. Amino acids: CASSLPSRLAVQETQYF.